This T cell receptor beta chain comes out of a study of cytomegalovirus exposure and HLA in healthy donors. Both 60 Vbeta primers and 13 Jbeta primers went into the PCR. The repertoire was sequenced with immunoSEQ multiplex PCR; TCRdb's copy has only in-frame clones and lacks some. The sample has more than 150,000 clones, approximately 80% seen once. The V gene lost 2 bases and the J gene lost 4 bases, with 10 bases spanning the gap. Germline-derived CDR1 and CDR2 are MNHEY and SVGAGI. The CDR3 consists of 14 residues. The sequence was collected from a woman in her forties or fifties in good health and CMV-seropositive. The chain is built from TRBV6-5 and TRBJ2-3; no reliable D call. The sequencing sample was made of PBMCs. This chain's CDR3 is CASSYGGGADTQYF. The CDR3 DNA reads TGTGCCAGCAGTTACGGCGGTGGTGCAGATACGCAGTATTTT.